In this sample, the clone carrying this T cell receptor beta chain turned up a few times. Germline CDR1 KGHSH, CDR2 LQKENI. V lost 2 bases and J lost 5, with 21 bases in between. CDR3 length equals 18 residues. The table came from immunoSEQ multiplex PCR; TCRdb's copy has only in-frame clones and leaves some out. The sample shows about 310,000 clones, approximately 81% of them seen only once. This sample is drawn from a study of blood T cell repertoires in COVID-19. About the study: Sample material is recorded as cDNA or gDNA derived from T cells, B-cell-depleted T cells, or PBMCs.

The participants were between about 18 and 90 years old and came from about two dozen US areas. Participants' own reports of clinical history determined their cohort assignment. This chain uses TRBV18 with TRBJ1-4; D is possibly TRBD1 (5 bases). The origin of this receptor is a woman in her thirties who had been exposed to COVID-19. Sequencing was performed on PBMCs or T cells enriched from blood (not recorded which). The CDR3 loop reads CASSPLMGGGTANEKLFF. The CDR3 region has the DNA TGTGCCAGCTCACCATTGATGGGGGGAGGAACCGCGAATGAAAAACTGTTTTTT. Full variable domain (outside the CDR3, taken from reference TRBV18 and TRBJ1-4): NAGVMQNPRHLVRRRGQEARLRCSPMKGHSHVYWYRQLPEEGLKFMVYLQKENIIDESGMPKERFSAEFPKEGPSILRIQQVVRGDSAAYFCASSPLMGGGTANEKLFFGSGTQLSVL.